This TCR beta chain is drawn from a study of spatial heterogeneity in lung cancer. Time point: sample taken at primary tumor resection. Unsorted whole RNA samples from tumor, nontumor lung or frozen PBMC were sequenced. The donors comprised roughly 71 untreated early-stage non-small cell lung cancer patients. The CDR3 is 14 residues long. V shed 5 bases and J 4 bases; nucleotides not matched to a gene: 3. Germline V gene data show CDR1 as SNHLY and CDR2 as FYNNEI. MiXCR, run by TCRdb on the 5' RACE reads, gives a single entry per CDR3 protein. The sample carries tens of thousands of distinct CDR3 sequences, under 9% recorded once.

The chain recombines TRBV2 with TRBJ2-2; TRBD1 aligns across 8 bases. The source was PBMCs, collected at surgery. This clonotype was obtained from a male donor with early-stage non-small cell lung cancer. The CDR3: CASSRQGATGELFF. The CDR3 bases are TGTGCCAGCAGTAGGCAGGGGGCCACCGGGGAGCTGTTTTTT.